This T cell receptor beta chain was found in a study of blood T cell repertoires in COVID-19. About the study: The United States, Italy and Spain provided the acute and convalescent COVID-19 samples. Sources were T cells, B-cell-depleted T cells, or PBMCs; the material itself was cDNA or gDNA.

Original methodology: Cell counts per sample came from amplifying reference gene primers. Produced via immunoSEQ multiplex PCR; TCRdb's table is partial and in-frame only. The DNA was the basis for D and trimming; V, J and clone size are from that table. The table has 84,000 or so clones, roughly 80% seen once; the top ten hold 10% to 15%. Trimming at V came to 5 bases and at J to 5 bases, leaving 10 bases not matched to a gene. The CDR3 loop spans 16 amino acids. The germline V gene has CDR1 KGHDR and CDR2 SFDVKD. The sequencing input was peripheral blood. The sequence was obtained from a woman in her 70s with active or convalescent COVID-19. This chain links TRBV24-1 with TRBJ2-1, with 8 bases identical to TRBD1. This CDR3 reads CATSGRTGSLNNEQFF. The DNA of the CDR3 is TGTGCCACCAGTGGCCGGACAGGGAGTCTTAACAATGAGCAGTTCTTC.